Below, one T cell receptor (beta chain) is given with its context. Its specificity is unknown. The data were taken from a study of T cell responses to AZD1222 COVID-19 vaccine. Study-level points and caveats: Just a handful of AZD1222 recipients were seropositive at baseline.

Method: immunoSEQ multiplex PCR; TCRdb's copy keeps in-frame clones and lacks some. The sample has roughly 140,000 clones, 88% seen once. The source material was peripheral blood, sampled 28 days after the second AZD1222 dose. This receptor was identified in an adult who received the AZD1222 COVID-19 vaccine.

The DNA of the CDR3 is TGTGCCCTAGACAGGGGGGGCAGAAATGGGCAGCCCCAGCATTTT. Its translation: CALDRGGRNGQPQHF. The rearrangement uses TRBV6-5 and TRBJ1-5; 9 positions agree with TRBD1. Germline CDR1 is MNHEY and CDR2 is SVGAGI. Losses at the gene ends were 11 bases for V and 7 bases for J; bases not matched to a gene: 15. CDR3 length equals 15 residues.